Following are 19 T cell receptor beta chains from one sample sequenced in a study of shared clonotypes between healthy human individuals. Produced via immunoSEQ multiplex PCR; TCRdb's table is partial and in-frame only. The sample holds 2 million to 2.5 million clones; 85% to 95% are singletons and the top ten take under 0.45%. The sequencing input was naive CD4+ T cells from PBMCs. Subset defined: CD45RA+ positively selected. The receptors come from a man in his late teens or twenties in good health. Some clones in this sample may be carry-over from other donors' samples.

The chain carries TRBV5-1 and TRBJ2-2; 7 bases line up with TRBD2. V lost 1 base to trimming and J lost 4 bases; unmatched junction nucleotides: 7. This CDR3 region has 16 residues. Germline values: CDR1 SGHRS, CDR2 YFSETQ. The CDR3 DNA reads as TGCGCCAGCAGCTTGCAATCGGCTAGCGGCACCGGGGAGCTGTTTTTT. Translation gives CASSLQSASGTGELFF.

The chain combines TRBV28 with TRBJ1-4; D possibly corresponds to TRBD1 (5 bases). The CDR3 has 13 amino acids. Germline V CDR1 and CDR2: MDHEN, SYDVKM. The V and J ends lost 8 bases and 8 bases respectively, with 15 bases between them. The CDR3 loop is CASWAGANEKLFF. The DNA for the CDR3 is TGTGCCAGCTGGGCTGGGGCAAACGAAAAACTGTTTTTT.

The chain combines TRBV6-5 with TRBJ2-7, with 14 bases identical to TRBD2. There are 15 residues in the CDR3. The ends lost 5 bases at V and 5 bases at J; junction bases unmatched: 5. Looked up from germline, CDR1 is MNHEY and CDR2 is SVGAGI. This CDR3 reads CASSRGLAGDHEQYF. The CDR3, as DNA: TGTGCCAGCAGTAGGGGACTAGCGGGAGACCACGAGCAGTACTTC.

The J gene is TRBJ2-2, the V gene TRBV7-3; D not resolved. V was cut by 2 bases and J by 6 bases, with 16 bases left in between. The CDR3 spans 16 residues. Germline CDR1 SGHTA, CDR2 FQGTGA. The DNA for the CDR3 is TGTGCCAGCAGCTTAGTTGTGGCTACCTTTGCCGGGGAGCTGTTTTTT. Protein product: CASSLVVATFAGELFF.

The genes are TRBV7-2 and TRBJ1-2; 9 bases agree with TRBD1. CDR1 is SGHTA and CDR2 is FQGNSA in the germline V gene. Unmatched junction bases numbered 6, after V lost 5 bases and J lost 8 bases. This CDR3 is 13 amino acids long. The CDR3 protein is CASSPDRGQGYTF. The CDR3 DNA reads TGTGCCAGCAGCCCGGACAGGGGCCAGGGCTACACCTTC.

The CDR3 spells CASSPNRGRDEKLFF. DNA of the CDR3: TGTGCCAGCAGCCCCAACAGGGGCAGGGATGAAAAACTGTTTTTT. V and J are TRBV7-6 and TRBJ1-4, with 7 nucleotides matching TRBD1. V dropped 5 bases and J dropped 6; count of bases not matched to a gene: 9. CDR3 length equals 15 residues. Germline V gene lookup returns CDR1 SGHVS and CDR2 FNYEAQ.

The V gene is TRBV28, the J gene TRBJ2-7, with TRBD2 identical over 10 bases. The CDR3 runs to 14 residues. J lost 3 bases, V lost 2 bases, and 1 base had no gene match. Germline V gene data show CDR1 as MDHEN and CDR2 as SYDVKM. The chain's CDR3 is CASSLGLADYEQYF. CDR3 sequence (DNA): TGTGCCAGCAGTTTAGGACTAGCGGACTACGAGCAGTACTTC.

This clone has only one observation. The chain carries TRBV6-6 and TRBJ2-5; tentative D call: TRBD1 (5 bases). Germline CDR1 is MNHNY and CDR2 is SVGAGI (reference sequence). V was trimmed by 2 bases and J by 2 bases, leaving 9 bases between them. This CDR3 comprises 14 residues. As DNA, the CDR3 is TGTGCCAGCAGTTACGGCAGGGCTCAAGAGACCCAGTACTTC. The encoded protein is CASSYGRAQETQYF.

The chain couples TRBV12-5 to TRBJ2-5; 7 nucleotides agree with TRBD1. CDR1 LGHNT and CDR2 FRNRAP come from the germline V gene. V shed 1 base and J 4 bases; nucleotides not matched to a gene: 3. There are 14 residues in the CDR3. CDR3 bases: TGTGCTAGTGGTTTGGCAGGGGGTAGAGAGACCCAGTACTTC. This codes for CASGLAGGRETQYF.

The gene calls are TRBV2 and TRBJ1-2; D perhaps matches TRBD1 (5 bases). V lost 7 bases to trimming and J lost 8 bases, with 14 bases between them. Per germline, CDR1 SNHLY and CDR2 FYNNEI. The CDR3 has 12 amino acids. The CDR3 DNA reads as TGTGCCAGCACCGGTTCAGGGCCCGGCTACACCTTC. Residues: CASTGSGPGYTF.

The chain recombines TRBV7-9 with TRBJ2-7, with 7 bases aligning to TRBD1. V gave up 5 bases and J gave up 5 bases; unmatched junction bases: 9. Germline lookup yields CDR1 SEHNR and CDR2 FQNEAQ (reference sequence). This CDR3 has 14 residues. The DNA for the CDR3 is TGTGCCAGCAGCAAAGACAGGGAAGGAAACGAGCAGTACTTC. Translating it yields CASSKDREGNEQYF.

The chain is built from TRBV7-9 and TRBJ2-2; 7 bases line up with TRBD2. The CDR3 loop spans 17 amino acids. Germline V CDR1 and CDR2: SEHNR, FQNEAQ (reference sequence). V was pared by 5 bases and J by 4 bases, with 13 bases of the junction left unmatched. The CDR3 coding sequence is TGTGCCAGCAGCGGTGGTGCCAAGCGGGAATCCACCGGGGAGCTGTTTTTT. It is translated as CASSGGAKRESTGELFF.

V usage is TRBV7-3 and J usage is TRBJ2-1; D unclear. The germline V and J ends were trimmed by 8 bases and 5 bases, with 7 bases remaining between them. The V gene's germline CDR1 is SGHTA and CDR2 FQGTGA. The CDR3 consists of 11 residues. CDR3 nucleotides: TGTGCCAGCGGCCGTAACAATGAGCAGTTCTTC. Protein product: CASGRNNEQFF.

The genes are TRBV28 and TRBJ1-5; no clear D gene. This CDR3 is 13 amino acids long. The germline V and J ends were trimmed by 5 bases and 9 bases, with 14 bases remaining between them. The germline gives CDR1 MDHEN, CDR2 SYDVKM. CDR3 amino acids: CASSAAVATPQHF. In nucleotides, the CDR3 is TGTGCCAGCAGTGCGGCGGTGGCAACGCCCCAGCATTTT.

The V and J genes are TRBV5-4 and TRBJ2-4; D not certain. The germline V gene has CDR1 SGHNT and CDR2 YYREEE (reference sequence). Trimming pared 4 bases from V and 9 bases from J, leaving 20 bases between. This CDR3 is built from 15 residues. CDR3 coding DNA: TGTGCCAGCAGCCCGCGACTGGACCCCGGTGGCATTCAGTACTTC. This codes for CASSPRLDPGGIQYF.

This clone occurred once. The CDR3 DNA follows: TGTGCCAGCAGTGGACTAGCGGGAGGCAATGAGCAGTTCTTC. This gives the protein CASSGLAGGNEQFF. This chain connects TRBV6-4 to TRBJ2-1; 13 bases are a match to TRBD2. The V gene end was trimmed by 4 bases and the J gene end by 6 bases; junction bases not matched to a gene: 0. CDR1 MRHNA and CDR2 SNTAGT come from the germline V gene. The CDR3 length is 14 residues.

Turning to this clone: Other DNA sequences in the sample encode the same CDR3. This chain links TRBV18 with TRBJ2-7; a weak D match, TRBD1 (6 bases). Looked up from germline, CDR1 is KGHSH and CDR2 is LQKENI. CDR3 length: 14 amino acids. Trimming left V 0 bases short and J 4 bases short, with 10 bases between. Here the CDR3 reads CASSPPGGGYEQYF. CDR3 DNA: TGTGCCAGCTCACCACCAGGGGGTGGTTACGAGCAGTACTTC.

The genes are TRBV28 and TRBJ1-1; D gene uncertain. CDR1 is MDHEN and CDR2 is SYDVKM in the germline V gene. The CDR3 is made up of 12 amino acids. V lost 6 bases and J 4 bases, leaving 9 bases between the germline ends. Here the CDR3 DNA reads TGTGCCAGCAGGGTTACGAGCACTGAAGCTTTCTTT. Its protein product is CASRVTSTEAFF.

On this clone: At the DNA level, this CDR3 is encoded by other sequences in the same sample as well. The V and J genes are TRBV5-1 and TRBJ2-1; D gene unclear. Trimming shortened V by 0 bases and J by 5 bases, and 6 bases separated the two germline ends. CDR1 and CDR2 (germline): SGHRS, YFSETQ. The CDR3 consists of 13 residues. CDR3 protein: CASSLGGHNEQFF. The CDR3 bases are TGCGCCAGCAGCTTGGGTGGTCACAATGAGCAGTTCTTC. The complete variable domain, with remaining parts taken from reference TRBV5-1 and TRBJ2-1, reads KAGVTQTPRYLIKTRGQQVTLSCSPISGHRSVSWYQQTPGQGLQFLFEYFSETQRNKGNFPGRFSGRQFSNSRSEMNVSTLELGDSALYLCASSLGGHNEQFFGPGTRLTVL.